This entry describes one TCR beta chain. TCRdb ran MiXCR on the 5' RACE reads and lists one entry per CDR3 protein. The sample lists under 75,000 distinct CDR3 sequences, less than 9.5% seen once, with less than 2% in the top ten. These data are taken from a study of spatial heterogeneity in lung cancer. Study background: Samples were donated by 72 untreated early-stage non-small cell lung cancer patients. Available follow-up PBMC samples, collected a median of around 2 years post-resection, were sequenced.

Time point indicated: blood at routine non-recurrence follow-up after resection. In each case, whole RNA from tumor, nontumor lung or frozen PBMC was sequenced unsorted. Deletions cut 3 bases from V and 4 bases from J, with 2 bases between. The CDR3 loop spans 11 amino acids. From germline, CDR1 is SGDLS and CDR2 YYNGEE. This chain uses TRBV9 with TRBJ1-3, with D unclear. The sample consisted of PBMCs, taken at follow-up. The source of this sequence is a female donor with early-stage non-small cell lung cancer. CDR3 loop: CASSGGNTIYF. The DNA of the CDR3 is TGTGCCAGCAGCGGGGGAAACACCATATATTTT.